These T cell receptor beta chains were read from a single sample in a study of CD8 T cells in ankylosing spondylitis. Via MiXCR, TCRdb re-called the 5' RACE reads, giving one row per CDR3 protein. The table has about 160,000 distinct CDR3 sequences, about a sixth seen once. The source material was blood, either unsorted or a sorted T cell fraction (not recorded which). The receptors stem from a male donor with ankylosing spondylitis or in good health (not recorded which). The CDR3 runs from the conserved cysteine through the conserved F or W. A D gene is named only where the DNA matches it firmly. Clone size is shown for a subset of rows, as once, few, many or a class of expanded clone.

. | TRBJ2-7 | many | TRBV4-2 | TGTGCCAGCAGCCCACACCGGGCCACCACCTACGAGCAGTACTTC | CASSPHRATTYEQYF
. | TRBJ1-2 | many | TRBV12-3/TRBV12-4 | TGTGCCAGCAGTATGGACAACTATGGCTACACCTTC | CASSMDNYGYTF
. | TRBJ2-7 | . | TRBV10-3 | TGTGCCATCAGAGATCCAGGGGGGAAGCGGCACGAGCAGTACTTC | CAIRDPGGKRHEQYF
TRBD1 | TRBJ1-1 | . | TRBV18 | TGTGCCAGCTCACTATTCGATGCCGGGACAGGGAACACTGAAGCTTTCTTT | CASSLFDAGTGNTEAFF
TRBD2 | TRBJ2-1 | . | TRBV10-3 | TGTGCCATCAGTTTTCTTTTGGGGGAGGGCCACAATGAGCAGTTCTTC | CAISFLLGEGHNEQFF
TRBD2 | TRBJ2-1 | few | TRBV2 | TGTGCCAGCAGTGGGTTTGGGGCTAGCGGGAGAAGGGGGAGCTACAATGAGCAGTTCTTC | CASSGFGASGRRGSYNEQFF
. | TRBJ2-1 | many | TRBV7-3 | TGTGCCAGCAGCTTCCACGGAGGCATTGAGCAGTTCTTC | CASSFHGGIEQFF
. | TRBJ2-2 | few | TRBV5-1 | TGCGCCAGCAGCTTGGGCGCGAACACCGGGGAGCTGTTTTTT | CASSLGANTGELFF
. | TRBJ2-7 | few | TRBV13 | TGTGCCAGCAGCCCCGCTCGCGACGAGCAGTACTTC | CASSPARDEQYF
TRBD1 | TRBJ2-5 | . | TRBV5-8 | TGTGCCAGCAGCACGGGACAGATAGAGACCCAGTACTTC | CASSTGQIETQYF
TRBD1 | TRBJ2-1 | few | TRBV20-1 | TGCAGTGCGGAGGACAGGGGATCCTACAATGAGCAGTTCTTC | CSAEDRGSYNEQFF
. | TRBJ1-1 | few | TRBV7-6 | TGTGCCAGCAGCTTAATCTTCGGGAGCTCTGAAGCTTTCTTT | CASSLIFGSSEAFF
TRBD2 | TRBJ2-7 | . | TRBV9 | TGTGCCAGCAGCGTAGCGGCAGCGGGACCCTACGAGCAGTACTTC | CASSVAAAGPYEQYF
. | TRBJ2-2 | many | TRBV5-1 | TGCGCCAGCAGTTCGAGGCCGTCAACCGGGGAGCTGTTTTTT | CASSSRPSTGELFF
. | TRBJ1-2 | medium-sized | TRBV20-1 | TGCAGTGCTAGACCCCAGGGAGCCTTGTATGGCTACACCTTC | CSARPQGALYGYTF
TRBD1 | TRBJ1-2 | . | TRBV2 | TGTGCCAGCCGTCGCGTCGGGGACAGGGACTATGGCTACACCTTC | CASRRVGDRDYGYTF
TRBD2 | TRBJ2-1 | many | TRBV29-1 | TGCAGCGTTGAATCGGGGAGGGCGGGGAATGAGCAGTTCTTC | CSVESGRAGNEQFF
. | TRBJ2-3 | many | TRBV20-1 | TGCAGTGCCCAATTGGGGAGCGCAGATACGCAGTATTTT | CSAQLGSADTQYF
. | TRBJ2-7 | many | TRBV28 | TGTGCCAGCAGTTTAGACCTCAGGGTCTCCTACGAGCAGTACTTC | CASSLDLRVSYEQYF
TRBD2 | TRBJ2-1 | . | TRBV20-1 | TGCAGTGCTTTGACTAGCGGGATAGACGGTGAGCAGTTCTTC | CSALTSGIDGEQFF
. | TRBJ2-1 | . | TRBV28 | TGTGCCAGCAGTCCCACGTTGCCGGAGCAGTTCTTC | CASSPTLPEQFF
. | TRBJ1-1 | many | TRBV28 | TGTGCCAGCAGCCCGGGCGGGGAGGTCGTCACTGAAGCTTTCTTT | CASSPGGEVVTEAFF
TRBD2 | TRBJ2-1 | . | TRBV9 | TGTGCCAGCAGAGCTAGCGGGAGCTCCTACAATGAGCAGTTCTTC | CASRASGSSYNEQFF
. | TRBJ2-6 | . | TRBV28 | TGTGCCAGCACTCTGACCGGGCCTGGGGCCAACGTCCTGACTTTC | CASTLTGPGANVLTF
. | TRBJ2-1 | many | TRBV20-1 | TGCAGTGCCCCCGGGTCAGGGAGCTCCTACAATGAGCAGTTCTTC | CSAPGSGSSYNEQFF
. | TRBJ2-3 | . | TRBV20-1 | TGCAGTGCTACAAAGGGGGACTCCAACACAGATACGCAGTATTTT | CSATKGDSNTDTQYF
. | TRBJ2-2 | many | TRBV5-6 | TGTGCCAGCAGCGTGGACCTCCCCGGGGAGCTGTTTTTT | CASSVDLPGELFF